These 4 T cell receptor beta chains originate from one sample sequenced in a study of shared clonotypes between healthy human individuals. The repertoire was sequenced with immunoSEQ multiplex PCR; TCRdb's copy has only in-frame clones and lacks some. Among approximately 2.3 million clones listed, 85% to 95% were seen once. Sequencing was performed on naive CD4+ T cells from PBMCs. Subset: CD45RA+ positively selected. These receptors were taken from a man younger than 30 in good health. Some clones in this sample may be carry-over from other donors' samples.

This chain connects TRBV30 to TRBJ2-1; TRBD2 matches 7 bases. CDR1 GTSNPN and CDR2 SVGIG come from the germline V gene (reference sequence). Trimming cost V 2 bases and J 1 base; bases outside gene matches: 8. The CDR3 sequence is 16 residues long. DNA for the CDR3: TGTGCCTGGAGTCCGAGGACTAGATTATCCTACAATGAGCAGTTCTTC. Encoded protein: CAWSPRTRLSYNEQFF.

V gene TRBV30 combines with J gene TRBJ1-5; D gene ambiguous. The V and J ends lost 2 bases and 5 bases respectively, with 10 bases between them. CDR1 and CDR2 (germline): GTSNPN, SVGIG (reference sequence). The CDR3 sequence is 13 residues long. CDR3 loop: CAWSLLGDQPQHF. CDR3 in DNA: TGTGCCTGGAGTCTGTTGGGTGATCAGCCCCAGCATTTT.

This sequence joins TRBV29-1 and TRBJ1-1; 8 positions agree with TRBD1. The CDR3 spans 13 residues. After removal of 7 bases from V and 1 base from J, the junction contained 5 bases not matched to a gene. Germline V gene lookup returns CDR1 SQVTM and CDR2 ANQGSEA. The CDR3 DNA is TGCAGCGGCATGGGACAGGCGAACACTGAAGCTTTCTTT. This codes for CSGMGQANTEAFF.

This chain joins TRBV11-3 and TRBJ2-2; no clear D. V lost 3 bases and J 5 bases, leaving 7 bases between the germline ends. Germline lookup yields CDR1 SGHNT and CDR2 YENEEA. The CDR3 has 13 residues. CDR3: CASSFLATGELFF. The DNA for the CDR3 is TGTGCCAGCAGCTTTCTGGCAACCGGGGAGCTGTTTTTT.